A selection of T cell receptor beta chains follows, all from one sample in a study of T cell repertoires in cytomegalovirus infection. TCRdb re-called the reads through MiXCR, storing one row per CDR3 protein. Of hundreds of thousands of distinct CDR3 sequences listed, approximately 10% are singletons. The sample taken for sequencing was PBMCs. The receptors derive from a human donor in good health (CMV status not recorded). Some clones in this sample may be carry-over from other donors' samples. The CDR3 runs from the conserved cysteine through the conserved F or W. Fields, in order: V gene, D gene, clone size, J gene, CDR3 protein, CDR3 DNA. The D gene is left open where the match is weak. Size is stated for part of the rows, as once, few or many counts, or as a class when the clone is expanded.

>TRBV9|-|-|TRBJ2-5
CASGATGNLQETQYF
TGTGCCAGCGGCGCGACAGGCAACCTACAAGAGACCCAGTACTTC
>TRBV2|-|many|TRBJ1-1
CATVGAGVNTEAFF
TGTGCCACCGTGGGGGCAGGGGTGAACACTGAAGCTTTCTTT
>TRBV11-3|-|few|TRBJ2-4
CASSLGENIQYF
TGTGCCAGCAGCCTGGGGGAAAACATTCAGTACTTC
>TRBV28|TRBD2|many|TRBJ2-7
CASNLSGRSSYEQYF
TGTGCCAGCAATTTAAGCGGGAGGTCCTCCTACGAGCAGTACTTC
>TRBV6-1|-|-|TRBJ2-2
CASSEVGGMTGELFF
TGTGCCAGCAGTGAAGTTGGGGGGATGACCGGGGAGCTGTTTTTT
>TRBV9|-|-|TRBJ1-2
CASSVGKGRPAGYTF
TGTGCCAGCAGCGTCGGGAAGGGGCGCCCTGCTGGCTACACCTTC
>TRBV19|TRBD1|many|TRBJ1-3
CASSMDRSSSGNTIYF
TGTGCCAGTAGTATGGACAGGTCGAGCTCTGGAAACACCATATATTTT
>TRBV7-9|-|few|TRBJ1-2
CASSFIPYGYTF
TGTGCCAGCAGCTTTATCCCCTATGGCTACACCTTC
>TRBV29-1|-|-|TRBJ1-4
CVASQLNEKLFF
TGCGTCGCTTCACAGTTAAATGAAAAACTGTTTTTT
>TRBV7-2|-|many|TRBJ2-2
CASSLGGAPGTGELFF
TGTGCCAGCAGCTTGGGGGGTGCCCCAGGCACCGGGGAGCTGTTTTTT
>TRBV5-1|-|many|TRBJ1-2
CASSLTGGGDYGYTF
TGCGCCAGCAGCTTGACCGGGGGAGGAGACTATGGCTACACCTTC
>TRBV7-2|-|many|TRBJ2-3
CASSFSAASTDTQYF
TGTGCCAGCAGCTTTTCCGCTGCTAGCACAGATACGCAGTATTTT
>TRBV2|-|-|TRBJ1-1
CASVESYMNTEAFF
TGTGCCAGCGTTGAGAGTTACATGAACACTGAAGCTTTCTTT
>TRBV10-3|TRBD1|many|TRBJ1-2
CAISEYDRVGTYGYTF
TGTGCCATCAGTGAGTACGACAGGGTTGGGACCTATGGCTACACCTTC
>TRBV7-3|TRBD2|-|TRBJ2-2
CARRFGGSWAGELFF
TGTGCCAGGAGATTCGGGGGGAGTTGGGCCGGGGAGCTGTTTTTT
>TRBV12-3/TRBV12-4|TRBD1|many|TRBJ1-2
CASSLRRDRGGYTF
TGTGCCAGCAGTTTACGCCGGGACAGGGGTGGCTACACCTTC
>TRBV15|-|-|TRBJ2-3
CATSRDWGTQYF
TGTGCCACCAGCAGAGATTGGGGTACGCAGTATTTT
>TRBV5-1|-|many|TRBJ1-2
CASSSRGRPNYGYTF
TGCGCCAGCAGCTCGAGGGGCCGACCTAACTATGGCTACACCTTC
>TRBV6-1|TRBD1|many|TRBJ2-7
CASSEELDRAYEQYF
TGTGCCAGCAGTGAAGAACTAGACAGGGCCTACGAGCAGTACTTC
>TRBV7-8|-|many|TRBJ1-5
CASSLPGSGPQHF
TGTGCCAGCAGCTTACCGGGATCGGGGCCCCAGCATTTT
>TRBV7-6|-|many|TRBJ2-3
CASNVLGGTDTQYF
TGTGCCAGCAACGTTTTGGGGGGCACAGATACGCAGTATTTT
>TRBV19|-|many|TRBJ2-2
CASSQVARAGELFF
TGTGCCAGTAGCCAAGTAGCTAGGGCCGGGGAGCTGTTTTTT
>TRBV5-1|TRBD1|few|TRBJ1-1
CASSLNRGAEAFF
TGCGCCAGCAGCTTGAACAGGGGGGCCGAAGCTTTCTTT
>TRBV7-9|-|many|TRBJ1-1
CASSSSRFQDTEAFF
TGTGCCAGCAGCTCCTCGAGGTTCCAGGACACTGAAGCTTTCTTT
>TRBV20-1|TRBD2|once|TRBJ2-1
CSASRRTSGGSSYNEQFF
TGCAGTGCTTCACGAAGGACTAGCGGGGGGAGCTCCTACAATGAGCAGTTCTTC
>TRBV29-1|-|many|TRBJ2-2
CSVQRGSVTGELFF
TGCAGCGTCCAAAGGGGATCGGTCACCGGGGAGCTGTTTTTT
>TRBV20-1|-|many|TRBJ1-5
CSARETGNQPQHF
TGCAGTGCTAGAGAAACGGGGAATCAGCCCCAGCATTTT
>TRBV7-8|-|many|TRBJ2-2
CASSSQALDTGELFF
TGTGCCAGCAGCTCTCAGGCCCTTGACACCGGGGAGCTGTTTTTT
>TRBV2|TRBD1|-|TRBJ2-1
CASRKDRAGYNEQFF
TGTGCCAGCAGGAAGGACAGGGCGGGTTACAATGAGCAGTTCTTC
>TRBV28|-|once|TRBJ2-6
CASRVVAAGANVLTF
TGTGCCAGCAGGGTAGTAGCGGCCGGGGCCAACGTCCTGACTTTC
>TRBV6-2/TRBV6-3|-|many|TRBJ1-5
CASSRDTRQPQHF
TGTGCCAGCAGTCGGGACACCCGTCAGCCCCAGCATTTT
>TRBV28|TRBD2|-|TRBJ2-7
CASSPRTSGIYEQYF
TGTGCCAGCAGTCCGCGGACTAGCGGGATCTACGAGCAGTACTTC
>TRBV15|-|-|TRBJ2-1
CATSTTRWFSSYNEQFF
TGTGCCACCAGCACGACGCGGTGGTTCAGCTCCTACAATGAGCAGTTCTTC
>TRBV12-3/TRBV12-4|TRBD1|many|TRBJ1-2
CASSAGTGERGYGYTF
TGTGCCAGCAGTGCCGGGACAGGGGAAAGGGGCTATGGCTACACCTTC
>TRBV5-5|-|many|TRBJ2-3
CASSRGDKRLADTQYF
TGTGCCAGCAGCCGAGGGGACAAACGGCTTGCAGATACGCAGTATTTT
>TRBV19|-|many|TRBJ2-2
CAVLDSNTGELFF
TGTGCAGTCCTGGACAGTAACACCGGGGAGCTGTTTTTT
>TRBV7-2|TRBD1|many|TRBJ2-7
CASSSPPTGTYEQYF
TGTGCCAGCAGCTCCCCCCCGACAGGGACCTACGAGCAGTACTTC
>TRBV30|-|-|TRBJ1-3
CAWSPQSNTIYF
TGTGCCTGGAGTCCCCAATCAAACACCATATATTTT
>TRBV19|TRBD2|many|TRBJ2-1
CASSLLAGVPYNEQFF
TGTGCCAGTAGTCTACTAGCGGGCGTACCCTACAATGAGCAGTTCTTC
>TRBV14|-|many|TRBJ2-3
CASSQGGSVSVPLQYF
TGTGCCAGCAGCCAAGGGGGTTCGGTCTCTGTCCCATTGCAGTATTTT
>TRBV12-3/TRBV12-4|TRBD2|many|TRBJ2-1
CASRTSAQSYNEQFF
TGTGCCAGTAGGACTAGCGCACAATCCTACAATGAGCAGTTCTTC
>TRBV6-1|-|many|TRBJ1-2
CASSNTGTGYGYTF
TGTGCCAGCAGCAACACTGGGACCGGGTATGGCTACACCTTC
>TRBV20-1|-|-|TRBJ2-7
CSAKGRRSSGYEQYF
TGCAGTGCTAAGGGACGGCGGTCGTCGGGCTACGAGCAGTACTTC